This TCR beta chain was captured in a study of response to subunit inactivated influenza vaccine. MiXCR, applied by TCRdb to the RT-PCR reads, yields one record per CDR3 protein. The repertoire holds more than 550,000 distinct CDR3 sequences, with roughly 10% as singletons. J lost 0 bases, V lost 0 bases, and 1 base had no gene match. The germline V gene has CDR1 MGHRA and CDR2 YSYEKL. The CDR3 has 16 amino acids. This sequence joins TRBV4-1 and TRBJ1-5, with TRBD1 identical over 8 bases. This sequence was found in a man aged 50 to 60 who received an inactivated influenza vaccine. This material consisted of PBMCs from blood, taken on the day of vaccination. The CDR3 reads CASSQEGTGSNQPQHF. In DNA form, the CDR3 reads TGCGCCAGCAGCCAAGAGGGGACAGGTAGCAATCAGCCCCAGCATTTT.